The sequence of this T cell receptor beta chain was determined in a study of T cell changes during pregnancy in multiple sclerosis. Clones were sequenced by immunoSEQ multiplex PCR, and TCRdb holds only the in-frame ones, with some missing. The sample lists 20,000 to 25,000 clones, roughly 93% seen once, with roughly 7% in the top ten. The CDR3 is 17 residues long. V shed 4 bases and J shed 2 bases, with 21 bases lying between them. Germline loops: CDR1 SGHDT, CDR2 YYEEEE. The sample here was CD8+ T cells from peripheral blood mononuclear cells, taken in the third trimester of pregnancy. The source is a female donor with multiple sclerosis, enrolled in a pregnancy study. V and J are TRBV5-6 and TRBJ1-1, with D hard to call. The CDR3 nucleotides are TGTGCCAGCAGCAGTGGGCAACTAGGCTCGTATAACACTGAAGCTTTCTTT. Translated: CASSSGQLGSYNTEAFF.